The 16 T cell receptor beta chains below come from one sample, sequenced in a study of response to subunit inactivated influenza vaccine. Each CDR3 protein is one row after TCRdb ran MiXCR on the RT-PCR reads. This table holds about 540,000 distinct CDR3 sequences, less than 15% found once. Material: PBMCs from blood, obtained approximately 13 days after vaccination. The receptors originated from a man in his fifties or sixties who received an inactivated influenza vaccine.

The chain has TRBV10-3 and TRBJ2-7, with TRBD1 as a possible D gene (6 bases). This CDR3 has 15 residues. V gave up 3 bases and J gave up 2 bases, with 14 bases separating them. Germline loops: CDR1 ENHRY, CDR2 SYGVKD. The CDR3 DNA is TGTGCCATCAGTGAACGACAGGTACTAACCTACGAGCAGTACTTC. Translated, it gives CAISERQVLTYEQYF.

The genes are TRBV12-3 or TRBV12-4 and TRBJ2-2, with 7 bases aligning to TRBD1. The CDR3 loop spans 13 amino acids. V lost 9 bases and J lost 4; bases outside the gene matches: 5. The CDR3 region is CASGQAPTGELFF. The CDR3 DNA reads as TGTGCCAGTGGACAGGCTCCCACCGGGGAGCTGTTTTTT.

This chain links TRBV5-1 with TRBJ2-5; TRBD2 agrees at 8 bases. There are 13 residues in the CDR3. V lost 5 bases, J lost 7 bases, and 7 bases stayed unmatched. Germline CDR1 is SGHRS and CDR2 is YFSETQ. The CDR3 sequence: CASRLSGEGTQYF. The CDR3 nucleotides are TGCGCCAGCAGACTTAGCGGGGAAGGGACCCAGTACTTC.

V usage is TRBV20-1 and J usage is TRBJ2-1; 9 bases map to TRBD2. There are 16 residues in the CDR3. J was trimmed by 6 bases and V by 1 base; bases with no gene match: 10. Germline V gene lookup returns CDR1 DFQATT and CDR2 SNEGSKA (reference sequence). CDR3 amino acids: CSARGRGAGGLNEQFF. In DNA, the CDR3 is TGCAGTGCTAGAGGGCGGGGTGCGGGGGGGCTCAATGAGCAGTTCTTC.

The table lists this clonotype with a few counts. This chain joins TRBV5-5 and TRBJ2-7, with D tentatively TRBD1 (6 bases). The CDR3 has 15 residues. Germline V gene sequence: CDR1 SGHKS, CDR2 YYEKEE (reference sequence). Trimming cost V 0 bases and J 2 bases, with 12 bases left between them. This CDR3 is CASSLDMTGTYEQYF. The CDR3 nucleotides are TGTGCCAGCAGCTTGGATATGACAGGTACCTACGAGCAGTACTTC.

The rearrangement links TRBV6-2 or TRBV6-3 to TRBJ2-4; no clear D. The CDR3 covers 16 residues. The germline V gene encodes CDR1 MNHEY and CDR2 SVGEGT. Trimming cost V 7 bases and J 0 bases, with 16 bases left between them. This chain's CDR3 is CASTHRISLAKNIQYF. CDR3 nucleotide sequence: TGTGCCAGCACACACCGGATTAGTCTAGCCAAAAACATTCAGTACTTC.

The rearrangement uses TRBV10-3 and TRBJ2-3, with TRBD2 matching over 13 bases. Germline trimming cut 9 bases from V and 3 bases from J; bases unmatched to any gene: 9. CDR3 length: 16 amino acids. Germline CDR1 ENHRY, CDR2 SYGVKD. CDR3: CAMGGLAGKGTDTQYF. In DNA form, the CDR3 reads TGTGCCATGGGGGGACTAGCGGGAAAAGGGACAGATACGCAGTATTTT.

This clonotype was counted between two and nine times. The chain employs TRBV4-2 and TRBJ2-7, with 10 bases lining up with TRBD1. The CDR3 spans 14 residues. V lost 6 bases to trimming and J lost 5 bases; unmatched junction nucleotides: 7. Germline CDR1 is LGHNA and CDR2 is YNFKEQ. The CDR3 region has the DNA TGTGCCAGCAGATTTGGACAGGGGGTCCACGAGCAGTACTTC. As protein: CASRFGQGVHEQYF.

The chain uses TRBV5-1 and TRBJ2-3; a weak D match, TRBD2 (5 bases). This CDR3 is 15 amino acids long. V was clipped by 0 bases and J by 3 bases, with 11 bases between them. Germline CDR1 and CDR2: SGHRS and YFSETQ. This CDR3 is CASSLVVGGTDTQYF. The CDR3 bases are TGCGCCAGCAGCTTGGTGGTCGGAGGTACAGATACGCAGTATTTT.

In this sample, this clonotype turned up a few times. The gene calls are TRBV7-2 and TRBJ2-7, with a weak D call TRBD2 (5 bases). V was cut by 3 bases and J by 2 bases, with 20 bases left in between. Germline V gene data show CDR1 as SGHTA and CDR2 as FQGNSA. CDR3 length: 17 amino acids. The CDR3, as DNA: TGTGCCAGCAGCTTTCCCTCGGGGAAGCCCGGCCCCTACGAGCAGTACTTC. Amino acids: CASSFPSGKPGPYEQYF.

This sequence joins TRBV7-9 and TRBJ1-3; D is uncertain. CDR1 is SEHNR, CDR2 FQNEAQ, per germline (reference sequence). This CDR3 is built from 16 residues. V was shortened by 5 bases and J by 4 bases, with 18 bases between the two germline ends. The CDR3 protein is CASSPGGGLFGNTIYF. The CDR3 region has the DNA TGTGCCAGCAGCCCCGGCGGAGGACTTTTCGGAAACACCATATATTTT.

In its sample, this clonotype was seen many times. CDR3: CASSRVYSGGTEAFF. CDR3 DNA sequence: TGTGCCAGCAGCCGCGTCTATTCAGGGGGCACTGAAGCTTTCTTT. The chain uses TRBV7-8 and TRBJ1-1; 7 bases match TRBD1. Germline trimming cut 5 bases from V and 4 bases from J; bases unmatched to any gene: 10. CDR3 length: 15 amino acids. CDR1 is SGHVS and CDR2 is FQNEAQ in the germline V gene. The entire variable domain, with the rest obtained from reference TRBV7-8 and TRBJ1-1, is as follows: GAGVSQSPRYKVAKRGQDVALRCDPISGHVSLFWYQQALGQGPEFLTYFQNEAQLDKSGLPSDRFFAERPEGSVSTLKIQRTQQEDSAVYLCASSRVYSGGTEAFFGQGTRLTVV.

This clonotype was detected only a few times. The V gene is TRBV20-1, the J gene TRBJ2-7; possibly TRBD1 for D (6 bases). CDR3 size: 15 residues. Germline loops: CDR1 DFQATT, CDR2 SNEGSKA (reference sequence). The ends were cut back, 3 bases at V and 6 bases at J, with 21 bases in the middle. CDR3 DNA: TGCAGTGCTAGCAGGGGTAGAGAGGGGGTGTCCGAGCAGTACTTC. Its translation: CSASRGREGVSEQYF.

The J gene is TRBJ2-2, the V gene TRBV18, with a tentative D call TRBD1 (5 bases). The CDR3 is 15 amino acids. The V end was cut by 3 bases, the J end by 4 bases, with 12 bases between. CDR1 and CDR2 from the germline V gene are KGHSH and LQKENI. CDR3 region: CASSPLTDATGELFF. The CDR3 DNA sequence: TGTGCCAGCTCACCTTTGACAGATGCCACCGGGGAGCTGTTTTTT.

The chain is built from TRBV6-1 and TRBJ2-7, with a possible D match to TRBD1 (6 bases). V shed 5 bases and J shed 7 bases, with 15 bases lying between them. Germline loops: CDR1 MNHNS, CDR2 SASEGT. The CDR3 covers 13 residues. This chain's CDR3 is CASSTFPGTEQYF. The CDR3 nucleotides read TGTGCCAGCAGTACCTTCCCGGGGACAGAGCAGTACTTC.

Comments on this clonotype: Lacking the conserved final phenylalanine or tryptophan, this CDR3 likely reflects a read error. This chain connects TRBV5-1 to TRBJ1-6; D unclear. The CDR3 length is 13 residues. CDR1 and CDR2 from the germline V gene are SGHRS and YFSETQ. V lost 8 bases and J lost 6, with 12 bases in between. CDR3: CASTKDLNSPLHV. The DNA of the CDR3 is TGCGCCAGTACCAAGGACCTTAATTCACCCCTCCACGTT.